The TCR beta chain under discussion was sequenced for a study of cytomegalovirus exposure and HLA in healthy donors. V was cut by 2 bases and J by 7 bases, with 16 bases left in between. The CDR3 spans 14 residues. CDR1 SGHKS and CDR2 YYEKEE come from the germline V gene (reference sequence). 60 Vbeta and 13 Jbeta primers were used in PCR. TCRdb's copy holds only in-frame clones and misses some; the assay was immunoSEQ multiplex PCR. In all, the sample yields tens of thousands of clones. For this clone: Its antigen is unidentified.

General study results and limits: The authors enumerated some 160 TCR beta chains as linked to cytomegalovirus. In a later analysis, V- and J-gene trimming of beta chains associated with a DCLRE1C missense variant, replicated independently. Several of the most significant clusters appeared linked to common viral pathogens, based on a later analysis.

The clonotype comes from a man in his fifties or sixties in good health and CMV-seropositive. The sample taken for sequencing was PBMCs. This chain connects TRBV5-5 to TRBJ2-7; weak D call: TRBD2 (6 bases). The CDR3 region is CASSFTSRKGEQYF. The CDR3 DNA is TGTGCCAGCAGCTTCACTAGCAGGAAAGGGGAGCAGTACTTC.